This T cell receptor (beta chain) comes out of a study of blood T cell repertoires in COVID-19 (dated by TCRdb to 2019 to 2021). Study-level background: The collaborator samples originated in the United States, Italy and Spain and spanned the acute and convalescent phases of COVID-19. Samples came from the ongoing ImmuneRACE study (first 160 participants) plus 1,254 subjects from 6 global collaborators. The dataset comprised deeply sampled blood TCRbeta repertoires from subjects exposed to, actively infected with, or recovered from COVID-19. A freely available public database, intended as a resource for researchers studying the immune response to SARS-CoV-2, is where the repertoires were released. The material from the prospective study consisted of cDNA or gDNA derived from T cells, B-cell-depleted T cells, or PBMCs. HLA class I and class II types, where available, came from metadata supplied by the sample provider rather than from assay-based typing. The sample metadata nearly always contained a de-identified subject ID, COVID-19 status, age in years and sex.

The research as a whole found: How much clinical and demographic metadata was included differed by source and by participant, and the metadata was provided uncurated.

Trimming takes 3 bases off V and 5 bases off J; junction bases not matched to a gene: 7. Including the terminal cysteine and phenylalanine, the CDR3 comprises 15 residues. The DNA shown is the 45-base CDR3, in frame from base 1. CDR1 and CDR2 were assigned from the germline V gene (reference sequence) as LNHDA and SQIVND. TCRbeta CDR3 regions were amplified from genomic DNA using the immunoSEQ Assay, a bias-controlled multiplex PCR. As for how the authors treated the data: The number of nucleated cells in each sample was estimated from the amplification of reference gene primers within the assay. To quantify the absolute abundance of each unique TCRbeta CDR3 rearrangement, sequence reads were collapsed and filtered. Productive Simpson clonality was computed per sample as the square root of Simpson's diversity index over productive rearrangements. As stored in TCRdb, this immuneACCESS dataset retains in-frame rearrangements with V and J assigned. A fraction of the clones does not appear; measured against another copy, unresolved V genes explain less than half of the discrepancy, and the remainder lacks a known reason. Clonal size and the V and J genes are those of that table, whereas D and trimming came from the DNA. Counted in this sample were around 70,000 clones; about nine tenths of them appeared once. Approximately 10% of the sample belongs to the ten largest clones.

A word on this clone: Its binding antigen is unknown. The record has no base qualities; no much larger clone is one base away.

Whole blood was collected in K2EDTA tubes by collaborating institutions according to the institutions' own protocols. Collaborator samples were shipped for TCRbeta analysis as frozen whole blood, isolated PBMCs, or DNA extracted from either sample type. The chain is made from TRBV19 and TRBJ1-5; TRBD1 lines up with 7 middle nucleotides. Sequenced input: peripheral blood. This receptor was taken from a woman aged 18-29 years with acute or convalescent COVID-19. The nucleotides are TGTGCCAGTAGTATGGTACAGGGGAAGGATCAGCCCCAGCATTTT. Translated, it reads CASSMVQGKDQPQHF. Joined to the reference TRBV19 and TRBJ1-5 proteins, this CDR3 gives the full variable domain: DGGITQSPKYLFRKEGQNVTLSCEQNLNHDAMYWYRQDPGQGLRLIYYSQIVNDFQKGDIAEGYSVSREKKESFPLTVTSAQKNPTAFYLCASSMVQGKDQPQHFGDGTRLSIL.